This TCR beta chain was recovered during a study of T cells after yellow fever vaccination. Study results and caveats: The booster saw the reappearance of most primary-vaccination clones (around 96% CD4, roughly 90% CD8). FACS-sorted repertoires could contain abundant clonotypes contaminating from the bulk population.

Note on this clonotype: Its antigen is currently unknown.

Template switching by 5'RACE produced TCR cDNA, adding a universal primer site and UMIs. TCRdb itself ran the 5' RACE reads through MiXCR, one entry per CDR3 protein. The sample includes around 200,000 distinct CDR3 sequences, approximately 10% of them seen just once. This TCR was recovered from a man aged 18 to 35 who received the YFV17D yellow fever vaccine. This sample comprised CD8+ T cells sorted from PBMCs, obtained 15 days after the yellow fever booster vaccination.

For the CDR3, the DNA is TGTGCCAGCCAAGTTAAATGGACTGACTATGGCTACACCTTC. Protein product: CASQVKWTDYGYTF. The J gene is TRBJ1-2, the V gene TRBV5-5; D is uncertain. This CDR3 comprises 14 residues. The V and J ends lost 7 bases and 3 bases respectively, with 16 bases between them. CDR1 and CDR2 from the germline V gene are SGHKS and YYEKEE (reference sequence).